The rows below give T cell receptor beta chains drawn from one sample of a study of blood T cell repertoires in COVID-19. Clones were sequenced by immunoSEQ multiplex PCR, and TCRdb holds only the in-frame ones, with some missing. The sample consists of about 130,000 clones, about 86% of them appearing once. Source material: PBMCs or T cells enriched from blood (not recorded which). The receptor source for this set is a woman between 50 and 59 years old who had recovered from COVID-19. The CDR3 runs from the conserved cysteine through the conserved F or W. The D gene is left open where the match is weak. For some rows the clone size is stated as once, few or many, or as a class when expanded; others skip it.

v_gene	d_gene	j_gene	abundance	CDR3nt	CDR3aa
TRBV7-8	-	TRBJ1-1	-	TGTGCCAGCACCCGTGGGGGGAGAATGAACACTGAAGCTTTCTTT	CASTRGGRMNTEAFF
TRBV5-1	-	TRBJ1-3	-	TGCGCCAGCAGCTCCCCCGCGGCAGGGGAGGGAAACACCATATATTTT	CASSSPAAGEGNTIYF
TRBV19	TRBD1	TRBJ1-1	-	TGTGCCAGTAGTACCCTGACAGGGGGGGCTGAAGCTTTCTTT	CASSTLTGGAEAFF
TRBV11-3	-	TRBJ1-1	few	TGTGCCAGCAGCTTAGGTTCGACTAACACTGAAGCTTTCTTT	CASSLGSTNTEAFF
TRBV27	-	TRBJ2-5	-	TGTGCCAGCAGTTTGCGAGAGTACCAAGAGACCCAGTACTTC	CASSLREYQETQYF
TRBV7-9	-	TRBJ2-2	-	TGTGCCAGCAGCAACAGTGGGGAGCTGTTTTTT	CASSNSGELFF
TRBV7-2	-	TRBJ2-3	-	TGTGCCAGCAGCTTCTCAGGGGCTGGAGATACGCAGTATTTT	CASSFSGAGDTQYF
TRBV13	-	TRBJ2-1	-	TGTGCCAGCAGCTCTAGCGTATCCTCCTACAATGAGCAGTTCTTC	CASSSSVSSYNEQFF
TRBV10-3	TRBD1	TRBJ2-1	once	TGTGCCATCGAGGACAGGGAGGAAAATGAGCAGTTCTTC	CAIEDREENEQFF
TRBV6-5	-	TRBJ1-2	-	TGTGCCAGCAGACTCTTCGGGGTCAACTATGGCTACACCTTC	CASRLFGVNYGYTF
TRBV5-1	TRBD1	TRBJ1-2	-	TGCGCCAGCAGCCCGGACAGGGGTGGCTACACCTTC	CASSPDRGGYTF
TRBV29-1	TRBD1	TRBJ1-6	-	TGCAGCGCCCGACAGGGGGAGACTTCACCCCTCCACTTT	CSARQGETSPLHF
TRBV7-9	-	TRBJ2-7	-	TGTGCCAGCAGCTTATTCAGTGGGGGCGTTTTGTTGACCTACGAGCAGTACTTC	CASSLFSGGVLLTYEQYF
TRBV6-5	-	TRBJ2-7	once	TGTGCCAGCAGTTACCTTTCAGGGTTCGAGCAGTACTTC	CASSYLSGFEQYF
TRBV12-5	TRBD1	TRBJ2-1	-	TGTGCTAGTGGTTTTAGGGCAGGGGGCGCGTGGAATGAGCAGTTCTTC	CASGFRAGGAWNEQFF
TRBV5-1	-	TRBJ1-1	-	TGCGCCAGCAACTTCCGGGGTACGAACACTGAAGCTTTCTTT	CASNFRGTNTEAFF
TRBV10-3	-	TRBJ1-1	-	TGTGCCGCTAGGGGGATGAACACTGAAGCTTTCTTT	CAARGMNTEAFF
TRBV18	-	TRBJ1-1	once	TGTGCCAGCTCCCCCAACAGGGATTGGTCTGAAGCTTTCTTT	CASSPNRDWSEAFF
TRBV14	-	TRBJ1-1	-	TGTGCCAGCAGCTCCTCCAGGGGATGGGGAACTGAAGCTTTCTTT	CASSSSRGWGTEAFF
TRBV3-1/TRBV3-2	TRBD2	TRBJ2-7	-	TGTGCCAGCAGCCAAGTACGGGGGGGCCGCTACGAGCAGTACTTC	CASSQVRGGRYEQYF
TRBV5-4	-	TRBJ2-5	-	TGTGCCAGCAGCCCCACAGGGATAGGAGAGACCCAGTACTTC	CASSPTGIGETQYF
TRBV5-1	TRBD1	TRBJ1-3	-	TGCGCCAGCAGCCCCGCCGGGACAGGGGAACGGGCCTCTGGAAACACCATATATTTT	CASSPAGTGERASGNTIYF
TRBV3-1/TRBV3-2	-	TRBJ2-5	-	TGTGCCAGCAGCCTTTTATCCGGGAAGCTGGGGGAGACCCAGTACTTC	CASSLLSGKLGETQYF
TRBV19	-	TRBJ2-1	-	TGTGCCAGTAGTATAGGAGGACTGCACGAGTTAGGGCAGTTCTTC	CASSIGGLHELGQFF
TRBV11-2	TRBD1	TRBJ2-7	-	TGTGCCAGCAGCTTAGGCTCAGGGGGTTACGAGCAGTACTTC	CASSLGSGGYEQYF
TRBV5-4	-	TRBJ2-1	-	TGTGCCAGCAGCTTGGAGGGGTCGGGTGAGCAGTTCTTC	CASSLEGSGEQFF
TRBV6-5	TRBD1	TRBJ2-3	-	TGTGCCAGCAAGACAGGGGCAGATACGCAGTATTTT	CASKTGADTQYF
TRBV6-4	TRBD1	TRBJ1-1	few	TGTGCCAGCAGAAAAACAGGGGGCGCAAAGAACACTGAAGCTTTCTTT	CASRKTGGAKNTEAFF
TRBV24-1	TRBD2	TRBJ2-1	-	TGTGCCACCAGTGAGGGGTGGACTAGCTCCTACAATGAGCAGTTCTTC	CATSEGWTSSYNEQFF
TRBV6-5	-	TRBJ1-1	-	TGTGCCAGCAGATCGAGACAGCTGAACACTGAAGCTTTCTTT	CASRSRQLNTEAFF
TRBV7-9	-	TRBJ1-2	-	TGTGCCAGCAGCCCCGGGGGTTCCTATGGCTACACCTTC	CASSPGGSYGYTF
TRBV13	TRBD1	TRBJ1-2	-	TGTGCCAGCAGCTCCGGGACAGGGGGCGTCGGCTACACCTTC	CASSSGTGGVGYTF